This TCR beta chain was captured in a study of cytomegalovirus exposure and HLA in healthy donors. This clone occurred a few times. Its antigen is not identified. With 60 Vbeta and 13 Jbeta primers, the PCR was carried out. The table came from immunoSEQ multiplex PCR; TCRdb's copy has only in-frame clones and leaves some out. The sample has 90,000 or so clones; 65% to 80% are singletons. CDR3 length: 13 residues. V was clipped by 7 bases and J by 8 bases, with 15 bases between them. Per the germline V gene, CDR1 is ENHRY and CDR2 is SYGVKD. Broader study findings: The listing of 150 to 200 TCR beta chains classed them as cytomegalovirus-associated. The number of N-insertions in an Asian-associated ancestry cluster was reportedly below the approximately 700-donor mean in a later analysis.

The source material was PBMCs. The receptor was isolated from a man between 25 and 39 years old in good health and CMV-seropositive. The genes are TRBV10-3 and TRBJ2-1, with D possibly TRBD1 on 6 matching bases. Here the CDR3 reads CAIKGVSGDEQFF. The DNA for the CDR3 is TGTGCCATCAAGGGGGTCTCAGGGGATGAGCAGTTCTTC.